The 26 T cell receptor beta chains listed next were all sequenced from one sample in a study of blood T cell repertoires in COVID-19. TCRdb keeps only in-frame clones here, not all; method: immunoSEQ multiplex PCR. The table has some 390,000 clones, over 85% seen once. The sample comprised PBMCs or T cells enriched from blood (not recorded which). The receptors originated from a woman aged 30 to 39 who had recovered from COVID-19.

This chain links TRBV10-3 with TRBJ1-1, with D possibly matching TRBD1 (5 bases). Trimming left V 9 bases short and J 3 bases short, with 8 bases between. Germline CDR1 and CDR2: ENHRY and SYGVKD. This CDR3 region has 11 residues. The CDR3 region has the DNA TGTGCCATTAGCAGGGACACTGAAGCTTTCTTT. Its translation: CAISRDTEAFF.

The chain has TRBV3-1 (or the pseudogene TRBV3-2) and TRBJ1-1; possibly TRBD1 for D (6 bases). CDR3 length equals 18 residues. Per the germline V gene, CDR1 is LGHDT and CDR2 is YNNKEL (reference sequence). V shed 0 bases and J shed 0 bases, with 17 bases lying between them. CDR3 region: CASSQEVGGRRLNTEAFF. The CDR3 DNA follows: TGTGCCAGCAGCCAAGAAGTTGGGGGCAGACGATTGAACACTGAAGCTTTCTTT.

This chain joins TRBV21-1 and TRBJ1-1; the table assigns TRBD1, which was not confirmed against the DNA. TRBV21-1 is classified as a pseudogene. The CDR3 spans 13 residues. CDR3 sequence: CARPGHPNTEAFF. CDR3 sequence (DNA): TGTGCCAGGCCGGGACACCCGAACACTGAAGCTTTCTTT.

The rearrangement uses TRBV6-6 and TRBJ2-1, with 10 nucleotides matching TRBD1. Germline-derived CDR1 and CDR2 are MNHNY and SVGAGI (reference sequence). This CDR3 is 16 amino acids long. The junction had 10 bases not matched to a gene; V was cut back by 5 bases and J by 6 bases. The DNA for the CDR3 is TGTGCCAGCAGTCTAGGGCCGGGACAGGGGTCCAATGAGCAGTTCTTC. Translation gives CASSLGPGQGSNEQFF.

The chain has TRBV6-5 and TRBJ1-2; maybe TRBD1 (6 bases). The germline CDR1 and CDR2 sequences are MNHEY and SVGAGI. This CDR3 is built from 14 residues. Between the trimmed V and J ends, which lost 1 base and 3 bases, there was a span of 9 bases. DNA for the CDR3: TGTGCCAGCAGTTACTTGACAGGCGACTATGGCTACACCTTC. The encoded protein is CASSYLTGDYGYTF.

V usage is TRBV5-4 and J usage is TRBJ2-2; TRBD2 aligns across 14 bases. The V gene's germline CDR1 is SGHNT and CDR2 YYREEE (reference sequence). V lost 3 bases, J lost 0 bases, and 4 bases stayed unmatched. This CDR3 is 18 amino acids long. The CDR3 loop is CASSSGTSGGPNTGELFF. CDR3 DNA sequence: TGTGCCAGCAGCTCGGGGACTAGCGGGGGTCCGAACACCGGGGAGCTGTTTTTT.

This chain uses TRBV19 with TRBJ1-6, with 9 bases fitting TRBD1. V gave up 8 bases and J gave up 7 bases; unmatched junction bases: 6. CDR1 and CDR2 from the germline V gene are LNHDA and SQIVND (reference sequence). CDR3 size: 14 residues. CDR3 loop: CASRRDRENSPLHF. In DNA, the CDR3 is TGTGCCAGTCGGAGGGACAGGGAGAATTCACCCCTCCACTTT.

The rearrangement joins TRBV28 to TRBJ1-1, with TRBD1 matching over 9 bases. The CDR3 consists of 15 residues. V was clipped by 1 base and J by 10 bases; unmatched bases: 10. Germline V CDR1 and CDR2: MDHEN, SYDVKM. The CDR3 is CASSLSGTGHQGAFF. Written as DNA, the CDR3 is TGTGCCAGCAGTTTATCGGGGACAGGGCATCAGGGAGCTTTCTTT.

This rearrangement joins TRBV18 to TRBJ2-7; D ambiguous. V was pared by 4 bases and J by 3 bases, with 10 bases between. CDR1 and CDR2 (germline): KGHSH, LQKENI. The CDR3 is 13 amino acids. The CDR3 is CASSQYRLYEQYF. CDR3 bases: TGTGCCAGCTCACAATACCGACTCTACGAGCAGTACTTC.

The V call is TRBV20-1, the J call TRBJ1-5, with D unresolved. The V end lost 3 bases, the J end lost 1 base, and 10 bases lay between the germline ends. The CDR3 covers 14 residues. From germline, CDR1 is DFQATT and CDR2 SNEGSKA (reference sequence). DNA of the CDR3: TGCAGTGCTAGTTCCAGTACGAGCAATCAGCCCCAGCATTTT. Its translation: CSASSSTSNQPQHF.

This chain joins TRBV15 and TRBJ1-2; D is undetermined. This CDR3 is built from 15 residues. V gave up 0 bases and J gave up 3 bases, with 11 bases separating them. Germline V lookup: CDR1 LNHNV, CDR2 YYDKDF (reference sequence). The CDR3 loop reads CATSREEVLYYGYTF. CDR3 coding DNA: TGTGCCACCAGCAGAGAGGAGGTTCTCTACTATGGCTACACCTTC.

This clone was found a few times. V is TRBV27 and J is TRBJ1-2, with D perhaps matching TRBD1 (6 bases). Trimming cost V 6 bases and J 4 bases, with 9 bases left between them. This CDR3 has 12 residues. Germline V gives CDR1 MNHEY, CDR2 SMNVEV (reference sequence). The CDR3 DNA is TGTGCCAGCAGCACAGGGCCCTATGGCTACACCTTC. Residues: CASSTGPYGYTF.

The sample holds a few counts of this clone. The chain has TRBV6-5 and TRBJ1-2; D might be TRBD1 (6 bases). The CDR3 sequence is 12 residues long. CDR1 MNHEY and CDR2 SVGAGI come from the germline V gene. Trimming removed 6 bases from V and 4 bases from J, with 9 bases in between. CDR3 nucleotide sequence: TGTGCCAGCAGGGACAGTCTCTATGGCTACACCTTC. Translated: CASRDSLYGYTF.

The rearrangement uses TRBV7-9 and TRBJ2-7; D is uncertain. This CDR3 has 13 amino acids. The V end lost 5 bases, the J end lost 6 bases, and 14 bases lay between the germline ends. Germline CDR1 SEHNR, CDR2 FQNEAQ (reference sequence). This chain's CDR3 is CASSPGGLSEQYF. The CDR3 DNA reads TGTGCCAGCAGCCCGGGTGGCCTCTCCGAGCAGTACTTC.

The rearrangement joins TRBV7-9 to TRBJ2-4; D is unresolved. Looked up from germline, CDR1 is SEHNR and CDR2 is FQNEAQ (reference sequence). The CDR3 sequence is 13 residues long. The V and J ends lost 5 bases and 8 bases respectively, with 13 bases between them. The CDR3 loop is CASSLTGRDIQYF. CDR3 coding DNA: TGTGCCAGCAGCCTCACGGGTCGGGACATTCAGTACTTC.

V usage is TRBV5-4 and J usage is TRBJ1-3, with D uncertain. The CDR3 is 13 amino acids. Trimming shortened V by 2 bases and J by 2 bases, and 5 bases separated the two germline ends. The germline V gene has CDR1 SGHNT and CDR2 YYREEE (reference sequence). CDR3 bases: TGTGCCAGCAGCTTCGAGGCTGGAAACACCATATATTTT. It translates to CASSFEAGNTIYF.

The chain carries TRBV19 and TRBJ1-5, with D uncertain. The V end was cut by 0 bases, the J end by 0 bases, with 9 bases between. Germline-derived CDR1 and CDR2 are LNHDA and SQIVND (reference sequence). The CDR3 spans 16 residues. CDR3 DNA: TGTGCCAGTAGTATAGACCGTAGTCGTAGCAATCAGCCCCAGCATTTT. This translates into CASSIDRSRSNQPQHF.

The J gene is TRBJ2-1, the V gene TRBV7-2, with 13 bases aligning to TRBD2. The CDR3 runs to 17 residues. Looked up from germline, CDR1 is SGHTA and CDR2 is FQGNSA. With V trimmed by 5 bases and J by 2 bases, 6 bases remained unmatched. The CDR3 is CASSLPGLAGTYNEQFF. CDR3 in DNA: TGTGCCAGCAGCCTCCCGGGACTAGCGGGGACCTACAATGAGCAGTTCTTC.

The CDR3 DNA is TGTGCCAGCAGCTTGGACGATTCGGGATTCTATGGCTACACCTTC. Translation: CASSLDDSGFYGYTF. This chain connects TRBV7-6 to TRBJ1-2; no reliable D call. Per germline, CDR1 SGHVS and CDR2 FNYEAQ. The CDR3 is 15 residues long. The V end was cut by 3 bases, the J end by 4 bases, with 15 bases between.

The V gene is TRBV27, the J gene TRBJ1-1; a possible D gene is TRBD1 (6 bases). V was clipped by 3 bases and J by 3 bases, with 14 bases between them. This CDR3 is built from 15 residues. CDR1 is MNHEY, CDR2 SMNVEV, per germline (reference sequence). CDR3 DNA: TGTGCCAGCAGTTTGAACAGGGAGATCCACACTGAAGCTTTCTTT. Amino acid sequence: CASSLNREIHTEAFF.

The chain employs TRBV30 and TRBJ1-3, with D hard to call. The germline CDR1 and CDR2 sequences are GTSNPN and SVGIG (reference sequence). This CDR3 is 15 amino acids long. Trimming took 0 bases from V and 0 from J, leaving 9 bases between them. In nucleotides, the CDR3 is TGTGCCTGGAGTGTCGGGTCTAGCTCTGGAAACACCATATATTTT. This translates into CAWSVGSSSGNTIYF.

The chain links TRBV7-3 to TRBJ2-2; D ambiguous. Germline V gives CDR1 SGHTA, CDR2 FQGTGA. The CDR3 is 16 residues long. The V gene lost 5 bases and the J gene lost 0 bases, with 13 bases spanning the gap. Written as DNA, the CDR3 is TGTGCCAGCAGCCAAAAGCGCAGCGCGAACACCGGGGAGCTGTTTTTT. This translates into CASSQKRSANTGELFF. Filled out from reference TRBV7-3 and TRBJ2-2, the complete variable domain reads GAGVSQTPSNKVTEKGKYVELRCDPISGHTALYWYRQSLGQGPEFLIYFQGTGAADDSGLPNDRFFAVRPEGSVSTLKIQRTERGDSAVYLCASSQKRSANTGELFFGEGSRLTVL.

This clone has a single count. This chain links TRBV10-2 with TRBJ1-5; the match to TRBD1 covers 10 bases. CDR1 and CDR2 (germline): WSHSY, SAAADI. This CDR3 region has 14 residues. Unmatched junction bases numbered 3, after V lost 7 bases and J lost 3 bases. This CDR3 is CASTDRGFNQPQHF. CDR3 nucleotides: TGCGCCAGCACGGACAGGGGGTTCAATCAGCCCCAGCATTTT.

The V and J genes are TRBV5-4 and TRBJ1-2; 7 positions agree with TRBD1. This CDR3 spans 17 amino acids. Germline-derived CDR1 and CDR2 are SGHNT and YYREEE (reference sequence). After removal of 1 base from V and 4 bases from J, the junction contained 13 bases not matched to a gene. Here the CDR3 reads CASSLLSLRGSIYGYTF. CDR3 in DNA: TGTGCCAGCAGCTTGCTTTCCCTCAGGGGGTCTATCTATGGCTACACCTTC.

The chain employs TRBV5-1 and TRBJ1-2; D ambiguous. Germline V gives CDR1 SGHRS, CDR2 YFSETQ. The V gene lost 2 bases and the J gene lost 1 base, with 6 bases spanning the gap. This CDR3 spans 13 amino acids. The CDR3 spells CASSFADNYGYTF. The CDR3 nucleotides read TGCGCCAGCAGCTTCGCGGATAACTATGGCTACACCTTC. The complete variable domain, with remaining parts taken from reference TRBV5-1 and TRBJ1-2, reads KAGVTQTPRYLIKTRGQQVTLSCSPISGHRSVSWYQQTPGQGLQFLFEYFSETQRNKGNFPGRFSGRQFSNSRSEMNVSTLELGDSALYLCASSFADNYGYTFGSGTRLTVV.

The genes are TRBV11-2 and TRBJ2-7; D unclear. V gave up 1 base and J gave up 2 bases, with 6 bases separating them. The CDR3 has 13 residues. From germline, CDR1 is SGHAT and CDR2 FQNNGV. CDR3 sequence reads: CASSLVVAYEQYF. The CDR3 DNA reads as TGTGCCAGCAGCTTAGTGGTAGCCTACGAGCAGTACTTC.